These 10 T cell receptor beta chains originate from one sample sequenced in a study of Ad26.COV2.S vaccination and SARS-CoV-2 variants. Treatment specified: roughly 19 received Ad26.COV2.S at low or high dose, single or two shots; 5 received placebo; per-sample allocation not given. At day 63 after the first vaccine or placebo injection, samples were drawn. Generated by immunoSEQ multiplex PCR, the TCRdb table keeps only in-frame clones and is missing some. The sample carries hundreds of thousands of clones, 89% recorded once. The sequencing used peripheral blood, collected in a trial of Ad26.COV2.S vaccine versus placebo. The receptors stem from a person between 18 and 59 years old who received the Ad26.COV2.S COVID-19 vaccine or a placebo.

This clone was observed a single time. The rearrangement joins TRBV19 to TRBJ2-4; a possible D gene is TRBD2 (6 bases). The CDR3 length is 15 residues. Germline CDR1 is LNHDA and CDR2 is SQIVND (reference sequence). V lost 3 bases to trimming and J lost 1 base, with 10 bases between them. The CDR3 DNA reads TGTGCCAGTAGTATGGTGGCGGGGGCCAAAAACATTCAGTACTTC. Protein product: CASSMVAGAKNIQYF.

The chain is built from TRBV4-2 and TRBJ1-4; no reliable D call. The germline V gene encodes CDR1 LGHNA and CDR2 YNFKEQ. The V and J ends lost 4 bases and 0 bases respectively, with 12 bases between them. There are 16 residues in the CDR3. CDR3 residues: CASSPSPLATNEKLFF. Here the CDR3 DNA reads TGTGCCAGCAGCCCCTCTCCCCTCGCAACTAATGAAAAACTGTTTTTT.

The V call is TRBV11-2, the J call TRBJ1-2; TRBD1 might be the D (5 bases). The V gene lost 0 bases and the J gene lost 3 bases, with 11 bases spanning the gap. CDR1 is SGHAT and CDR2 is FQNNGV in the germline V gene. CDR3 length: 15 amino acids. CDR3: CASSLEPTGDYGYTF. CDR3 in DNA: TGTGCCAGCAGCTTAGAGCCGACGGGGGACTATGGCTACACCTTC.

This chain joins TRBV11-3 and TRBJ2-3; D unclear. Germline V gene lookup returns CDR1 SGHNT and CDR2 YENEEA. The CDR3 runs 16 residues. V was pared by 1 base and J by 4 bases, with 15 bases between. CDR3 sequence: CASSLVPGTLPDTQYF. DNA for the CDR3: TGTGCCAGCAGCTTAGTTCCTGGAACCCTTCCAGATACGCAGTATTTT.

The chain couples TRBV7-9 to TRBJ1-4, with D uncertain. The CDR3 sequence is 15 residues long. Trimming left V 8 bases short and J 0 bases short, with 13 bases between. Per the germline V gene, CDR1 is SEHNR and CDR2 is FQNEAQ (reference sequence). The CDR3 is CASGIGRATNEKLFF. CDR3 coding DNA: TGTGCCAGCGGAATTGGCAGAGCAACTAATGAAAAACTGTTTTTT.

V is TRBV6-2 or TRBV6-3 and J is TRBJ1-1; no clear D gene. Trimming took 6 bases from V and 4 from J, leaving 12 bases between them. CDR1 is MNHEY and CDR2 is SVGEGT in the germline V gene. This CDR3 has 13 amino acids. This CDR3 reads CASSFGRVTEAFF. The DNA of the CDR3 is TGTGCCAGCAGCTTCGGGAGGGTCACTGAAGCTTTCTTT.

This clone was seen more than once but under ten times. CDR3: CASSSSGGMGYEQYF. The CDR3 DNA reads TGCGCCAGCAGCTCTTCCGGGGGCATGGGCTACGAGCAGTACTTC. The chain uses TRBV4-1 and TRBJ2-7, with D possibly being TRBD1 or TRBD2 (6 bases each). This CDR3 contains 15 residues. Germline V CDR1 and CDR2: MGHRA, YSYEKL. Between the trimmed V and J ends, which lost 5 bases and 3 bases, there was a span of 17 bases.

The V and J genes are TRBV5-1 and TRBJ1-4, with TRBD1 identical over 7 bases. V gave up 4 bases and J gave up 8 bases; unmatched junction bases: 14. CDR3 length: 16 residues. Germline lookup yields CDR1 SGHRS and CDR2 YFSETQ. The CDR3 reads CASSAGTVALGEKLFF. For the CDR3, the DNA is TGCGCCAGCAGCGCCGGGACAGTCGCCCTGGGGGAAAAACTGTTTTTT.

The chain combines TRBV18 with TRBJ2-7; 8 bases agree with TRBD1. CDR1 is KGHSH, CDR2 LQKENI, per germline. Unmatched junction bases numbered 11, after V lost 3 bases and J lost 7 bases. The CDR3 totals 15 residues. The CDR3 nucleotides read TGTGCCAGCTCACCGTCACAGGGGGGAATGGGAGAGCAGTACTTC. Protein: CASSPSQGGMGEQYF. Variable domain in full (rest from reference TRBV18 and TRBJ2-7): NAGVMQNPRHLVRRRGQEARLRCSPMKGHSHVYWYRQLPEEGLKFMVYLQKENIIDESGMPKERFSAEFPKEGPSILRIQQVVRGDSAAYFCASSPSQGGMGEQYFGPGTRLTVT.

In DNA form, the CDR3 reads TGCAGCGTGCTGGGACAGGGGGCTTCTGGGGCCAACGTCCTGACTTTC. As protein: CSVLGQGASGANVLTF. The rearrangement uses TRBV29-1 and TRBJ2-6; TRBD1 aligns across 12 bases. Looked up from germline, CDR1 is SQVTM and CDR2 is ANQGSEA. The length of the CDR3 is 16 residues. The trim removed 6 bases at V and 1 base at J, leaving 4 bases unmatched. Full variable domain (missing parts from reference TRBV29-1 and TRBJ2-6): SAVISQKPSRDICQRGTSLTIQCQVDSQVTMMFWYRQQPGQSLTLIATANQGSEATYESGFVIDKFPISRPNLTFSTLTVSNMSPEDSSIYLCSVLGQGASGANVLTFGAGSRLTVL.